This T cell receptor (beta chain) appears in the sequencing data of a study of control samples from healthy donors and cancer patients (dated by TCRdb to the early 2020s). Receptor amplification or capture employed the immunoSEQ multiplex PCR assay. TCRdb provides this immuneACCESS table in a form limited to in-frame rearrangements. Some clones are lacking; in checked studies, under half of them reflect an unresolved V gene, and why the rest are absent is not known. The sample table contains about 35,000 clones; only one count was recorded for about 86% of them. The ten largest clones represent about 1.6% of the sample. Looking up the germline V gene yields CDR1 SGHTA and CDR2 FQGNSA. Measured from the cysteine to the phenylalanine, the CDR3 is 14 residues long. The kept DNA is CDR3 alone, 42 bases in frame from the first base. At the junction V is shortened by 5 bases and J by 4 bases; bases outside the gene matches: 6.

A word on this clone: This clone's antigen is unknown. Base qualities are not at hand, and no much larger clone is one base apart.

The rearrangement combines TRBV7-2 with TRBJ2-3, with 7 bases in between that match TRBD2. Specimen: PBMCs. This clonotype was obtained from a woman aged 40 to 49 with lung cancer. The CDR3 protein sequence reads: CASSDGGGADTQYF. The DNA sequence reads TGTGCCAGCAGCGATGGGGGAGGGGCAGATACGCAGTATTTT. The full variable domain, completed from the reference TRBV7-2 and TRBJ2-3 proteins outside the CDR3, reads GAGVSQSPSNKVTEKGKDVELRCDPISGHTALYWYRQSLGQGLEFLIYFQGNSAPDKSGLPSDRFSAERTGGSVSTLTIQRTQQEDSAVYLCASSDGGGADTQYFGPGTRLTVL.